This TCR beta chain originates from a study of cytomegalovirus exposure and HLA in healthy donors. Here immunoSEQ multiplex PCR was the method, and the copy in TCRdb shows in-frame clones only, minus some. The sample has over 120,000 clones; roughly nine tenths are singletons. The CDR3 sequence is 12 residues long. Germline V gives CDR1 GTSNPN, CDR2 SVGIG (reference sequence). V was clipped by 7 bases and J by 2 bases; unmatched bases: 4. General study results and limits: The authors enumerated roughly 180 TCR beta chains as linked to cytomegalovirus.

Comments on this clone: Its antigen is as yet unknown.

Sequencing input: PBMCs. This TCR was sampled from a woman under 30 in good health and CMV-seropositive. The chain is built from TRBV30 and TRBJ2-7; 8 nucleotides line up with TRBD1. The CDR3 reads CASTGGTYEQYF. The CDR3 region has the DNA TGTGCCTCAACAGGGGGTACCTACGAGCAGTACTTC.